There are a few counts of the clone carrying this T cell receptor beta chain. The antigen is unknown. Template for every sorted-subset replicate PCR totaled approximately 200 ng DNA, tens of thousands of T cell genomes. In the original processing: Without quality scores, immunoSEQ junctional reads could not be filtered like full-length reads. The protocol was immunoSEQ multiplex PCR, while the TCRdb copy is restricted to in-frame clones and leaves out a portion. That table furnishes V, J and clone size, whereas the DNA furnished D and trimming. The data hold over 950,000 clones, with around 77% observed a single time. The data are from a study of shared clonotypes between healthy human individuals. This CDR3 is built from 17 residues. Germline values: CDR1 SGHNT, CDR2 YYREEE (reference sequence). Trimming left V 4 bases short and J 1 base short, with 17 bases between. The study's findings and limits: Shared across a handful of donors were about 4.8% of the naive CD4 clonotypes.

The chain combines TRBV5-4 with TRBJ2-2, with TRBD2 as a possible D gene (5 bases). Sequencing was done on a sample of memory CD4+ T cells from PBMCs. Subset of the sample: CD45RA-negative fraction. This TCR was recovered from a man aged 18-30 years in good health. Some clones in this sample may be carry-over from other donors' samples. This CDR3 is CASSAEDWPQNTGELFF. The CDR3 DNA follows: TGTGCCAGCAGCGCGGAGGACTGGCCTCAGAACACCGGGGAGCTGTTTTTT.